What follows are 29 T cell receptor beta chains derived from one specimen sequenced in a study of T cell responses to AZD1222 COVID-19 vaccine. TCRdb's table, derived via immunoSEQ multiplex PCR, lists solely in-frame clones and lacks some. The data show 90,000 to 150,000 clones, around 90% seen once. The sequences come from peripheral blood, collected 28 days after the second AZD1222 dose. Every receptor here comes from an adult who received the AZD1222 COVID-19 vaccine.

The chain uses TRBV7-8 and TRBJ1-2; 10 bases match TRBD1. The CDR3 contains 17 residues. J was trimmed by 5 bases and V by 2 bases; bases with no gene match: 11. The germline gives CDR1 SGHVS, CDR2 FQNEAQ. As DNA, the CDR3 is TGTGCCAGCAGCTTACAAGGGACAGGGGCGTCCGGATATGGCTACACCTTC. Protein sequence: CASSLQGTGASGYGYTF.

The table lists this clone with a count of one. The chain recombines TRBV5-4 with TRBJ2-5; 8 bases are a match to TRBD2. Trimming took 2 bases from V and 1 from J; bases not matched to a gene: 4. The CDR3 is made up of 15 amino acids. The germline V gene has CDR1 SGHNT and CDR2 YYREEE (reference sequence). CDR3 sequence reads: CASSFGSGAQETQYF. CDR3 coding DNA: TGTGCCAGCAGCTTTGGTAGCGGGGCCCAAGAGACCCAGTACTTC. Together with reference TRBV5-4 and TRBJ2-5, the CDR3 gives the full variable domain: ETGVTQSPTHLIKTRGQQVTLRCSSQSGHNTVSWYQQALGQGPQFIFQYYREEENGRGNFPPRFSGLQFPNYSSELNVNALELDDSALYLCASSFGSGAQETQYFGPGTRLLVL.

The genes are TRBV10-2 and TRBJ1-3, with D unresolved. The CDR3 sequence is 15 residues long. Germline V CDR1 and CDR2: WSHSY, SAAADI. V shed 3 bases and J shed 0 bases, with 9 bases lying between them. The CDR3 region has the DNA TGCGCCAGCAGTGATAGAGGGTTCTCTGGAAACACCATATATTTT. This translates into CASSDRGFSGNTIYF.

This clone was counted a single time. The chain joins TRBV29-1 to TRBJ2-1; D might be TRBD2 (6 bases). V was shortened by 4 bases and J by 3 bases, with 19 bases between the two germline ends. The CDR3 totals 16 residues. Germline CDR1 and CDR2: SQVTM and ANQGSEA. The CDR3 sequence: CSVGSSGGAFYNEQFF. The CDR3 DNA is TGCAGCGTTGGTAGTAGCGGCGGGGCATTCTACAATGAGCAGTTCTTC.

The chain uses TRBV7-9 and TRBJ1-4; no definite D call. The CDR3 is 15 residues long. Trimming removed 5 bases from V and 2 bases from J, with 12 bases in between. Germline V gene data show CDR1 as SEHNR and CDR2 as FQNEAQ (reference sequence). This CDR3 reads CASSPTLGTNEKLFF. The CDR3 DNA sequence: TGTGCCAGCAGCCCCACTCTGGGGACTAATGAAAAACTGTTTTTT.

The CDR3 coding sequence is TGTGCCAGTAGTAGTGAGCAGGGGAATTCACCCCTCCACTTT. This encodes CASSSEQGNSPLHF. J is TRBJ1-6 and V is TRBV19, with a weak D call TRBD1 (6 bases). Germline-derived CDR1 and CDR2 are LNHDA and SQIVND (reference sequence). The CDR3 consists of 14 residues. V was pared by 4 bases and J by 7 bases, with 11 bases between. Together with reference TRBV19 and TRBJ1-6, the CDR3 gives the full variable domain: DGGITQSPKYLFRKEGQNVTLSCEQNLNHDAMYWYRQDPGQGLRLIYYSQIVNDFQKGDIAEGYSVSREKKESFPLTVTSAQKNPTAFYLCASSSEQGNSPLHFGNGTRLTVT.

CDR3 DNA: TGTGCCAGCAGTTACGAGGCATCCCCAGGGCCGGCAGATACGCAGTATTTT. Protein product: CASSYEASPGPADTQYF. The chain joins TRBV6-2 or TRBV6-3 to TRBJ2-3, with D possibly being TRBD1 (5 bases). The CDR3 sequence is 17 residues long. Germline CDR1 MNHEY, CDR2 SVGEGT. V was clipped by 2 bases and J by 4 bases, with 19 bases between them.

A few counts support this clone. This sequence joins TRBV2 and TRBJ1-2, with D possibly TRBD1 on 5 matching bases. Germline assignment: CDR1 SNHLY and CDR2 FYNNEI. The V end was cut by 6 bases, the J end by 7 bases, with 18 bases between. This CDR3 comprises 14 residues. The CDR3 protein is CASRAGLQRGGYTF. As DNA, the CDR3 is TGTGCCAGCAGGGCAGGGTTACAGAGAGGTGGCTACACCTTC.

V is TRBV3-1 (or the pseudogene TRBV3-2) and J is TRBJ2-7; D is unresolved. This CDR3 has 12 amino acids. Trimming left V 4 bases short and J 3 bases short, with 7 bases between. CDR1 is LGHDT, CDR2 YNNKEL, per germline (reference sequence). CDR3 amino acids: CASSLLDYEQYF. The CDR3 region has the DNA TGTGCCAGCAGCCTTCTAGACTACGAGCAGTACTTC.

This chain's CDR3 is CSVEGDKSSEAFF. Here the CDR3 DNA reads TGCAGCGTTGAGGGCGACAAATCATCTGAAGCTTTCTTT. This chain uses TRBV29-1 with TRBJ1-1; D gene uncertain. Trimming left V 3 bases short and J 6 bases short, with 14 bases between. This CDR3 spans 13 amino acids. Germline V gives CDR1 SQVTM, CDR2 ANQGSEA.

The table lists this clone with a count of one. The V call is TRBV11-2, the J call TRBJ2-1; 8 bases map to TRBD2. Per the germline V gene, CDR1 is SGHAT and CDR2 is FQNNGV. This CDR3 spans 16 amino acids. Losses at the gene ends were 0 bases for V and 3 bases for J; bases not matched to a gene: 4. This CDR3 is CASSLDPGTSYNEQFF. The CDR3 bases are TGTGCCAGCAGCTTAGACCCCGGGACTAGCTACAATGAGCAGTTCTTC.

This clone was picked up a small number of times. V is TRBV30 and J is TRBJ1-2; D unresolved. This CDR3 has 16 amino acids. V was cut by 0 bases and J by 1 base, with 15 bases left in between. Per the germline V gene, CDR1 is GTSNPN and CDR2 is SVGIG (reference sequence). CDR3 protein: CAWSVRRSTVNYGYTF. For the CDR3, the DNA is TGTGCCTGGAGTGTACGAAGGTCTACCGTTAACTATGGCTACACCTTC. Full variable domain (remainder filled in from reference TRBV30 and TRBJ1-2): SQTIHQWPATLVQPVGSPLSLECTVEGTSNPNLYWYRQAAGRGLQLLFYSVGIGQISSEVPQNLSASRPQDRQFILSSKKLLLSDSGFYLCAWSVRRSTVNYGYTFGSGTRLTVV.

The CDR3 DNA reads TGTGCCAGCAGTTACTCTAGAGAGACCCAGTACTTC. Translation: CASSYSRETQYF. The rearrangement joins TRBV6-5 to TRBJ2-5, with unresolved D. Germline V gene data show CDR1 as MNHEY and CDR2 as SVGAGI. This CDR3 is built from 12 residues. V lost 0 bases, J lost 4 bases, and 3 bases lay in between.

The V gene is TRBV28, the J gene TRBJ1-2; 8 nucleotides match TRBD1. Germline trimming cut 2 bases from V and 7 bases from J; bases unmatched to any gene: 3. In germline, CDR1 is MDHEN, CDR2 SYDVKM. The CDR3 has 13 residues. CDR3 sequence (DNA): TGTGCCAGCAGTTTAGCAGGGGGCGGTGGCTACACCTTC. Protein product: CASSLAGGGGYTF.

V and J are TRBV2 and TRBJ2-5; D not certain. The CDR3 consists of 12 residues. Germline V lookup: CDR1 SNHLY, CDR2 FYNNEI. V gave up 4 bases and J gave up 3 bases, with 6 bases separating them. CDR3 bases: TGTGCCAGCAGTGGAGTCGAAGAGACCCAGTACTTC. It encodes CASSGVEETQYF.

The chain recombines TRBV19 with TRBJ1-1; a possible D gene is TRBD1 (5 bases). CDR3 length: 13 amino acids. Germline assignment: CDR1 LNHDA and CDR2 SQIVND (reference sequence). The V gene lost 6 bases and the J gene lost 7 bases, with 15 bases spanning the gap. CDR3 protein: CASRSRGGSEAFF. CDR3 DNA: TGTGCCAGTAGATCCCGGGGGGGGAGTGAAGCTTTCTTT.

V gene TRBV5-1 combines with J gene TRBJ1-6; D is uncertain. The CDR3 covers 14 residues. V was shortened by 6 bases and J by 7 bases, with 14 bases between the two germline ends. Germline V gene sequence: CDR1 SGHRS, CDR2 YFSETQ. The CDR3 protein is CASTAQTGNSPLHF. In DNA, the CDR3 is TGCGCCAGCACTGCCCAGACCGGAAATTCACCCCTCCACTTT. The full variable domain, in which reference TRBV5-1 and TRBJ1-6 provide the parts outside the CDR3, is KAGVTQTPRYLIKTRGQQVTLSCSPISGHRSVSWYQQTPGQGLQFLFEYFSETQRNKGNFPGRFSGRQFSNSRSEMNVSTLELGDSALYLCASTAQTGNSPLHFGNGTRLTVT.

This chain joins TRBV2 and TRBJ1-2; possible D gene TRBD1, 6 bases. CDR3 length: 15 amino acids. V lost 3 bases and J lost 1, with 12 bases in between. Germline V gives CDR1 SNHLY, CDR2 FYNNEI. The CDR3 loop reads CASSETGNLNYGYTF. In nucleotides, the CDR3 is TGTGCCAGCAGTGAGACAGGCAACCTTAACTATGGCTACACCTTC. The variable domain in full, with the rest retrieved from reference TRBV2 and TRBJ1-2, is EPEVTQTPSHQVTQMGQEVILRCVPISNHLYFYWYRQILGQKVEFLVSFYNNEISEKSEIFDDQFSVERPDGSNFTLKIRSTKLEDSAMYFCASSETGNLNYGYTFGSGTRLTVV.

The gene calls are TRBV12-3 or TRBV12-4 and TRBJ1-2, with 8 bases matching TRBD1. The CDR3 contains 13 residues. The ends lost 7 bases at V and 0 bases at J; junction bases unmatched: 1. DNA for the CDR3: TGTGCCAGCAACAGGGGGGCTAACTATGGCTACACCTTC. It specifies CASNRGANYGYTF.

This chain links TRBV7-9 with TRBJ2-7; no clear D gene. This CDR3 spans 12 amino acids. Germline V gene sequence: CDR1 SEHNR, CDR2 FQNEAQ (reference sequence). The V gene lost 4 bases and the J gene lost 6 bases, with 10 bases spanning the gap. The CDR3 protein is CASSYEIVEQYF. CDR3 coding DNA: TGTGCCAGCAGCTACGAGATAGTCGAGCAGTACTTC.

The chain links TRBV5-4 to TRBJ1-1; TRBD1 is a possible D gene (5 bases). This CDR3 is built from 14 residues. CDR1 and CDR2 (germline): SGHNT, YYREEE (reference sequence). Trimming left V 6 bases short and J 3 bases short, with 15 bases between. CDR3: CASTPPGRDTEAFF. In DNA, the CDR3 is TGTGCCAGCACCCCGCCAGGGCGCGACACTGAAGCTTTCTTT. The full variable domain, with the rest looked up from reference TRBV5-4 and TRBJ1-1, is ETGVTQSPTHLIKTRGQQVTLRCSSQSGHNTVSWYQQALGQGPQFIFQYYREEENGRGNFPPRFSGLQFPNYSSELNVNALELDDSALYLCASTPPGRDTEAFFGQGTRLTVV.

The chain carries TRBV5-6 and TRBJ1-2; D gene ambiguous. This CDR3 contains 13 residues. CDR1 and CDR2 (germline): SGHDT, YYEEEE. With 3 bases removed from V and 4 bases from J, the gap between germline ends came to 10 bases. CDR3 sequence (DNA): TGTGCCAGCAGCTGGCCTGGGGTCTATGGCTACACCTTC. This gives the protein CASSWPGVYGYTF.

The rearrangement links TRBV2 to TRBJ1-2, with D hard to call. This CDR3 is 14 amino acids long. The V end lost 2 bases, the J end lost 0 bases, and 7 bases lay between the germline ends. In germline, CDR1 is SNHLY, CDR2 FYNNEI. The CDR3 reads CASSELLANYGYTF. CDR3 coding DNA: TGTGCCAGCAGTGAATTGTTAGCTAACTATGGCTACACCTTC.

There are a few counts of this clone. J is TRBJ2-7 and V is TRBV29-1, with a tentative D call TRBD1 (5 bases). CDR3 size: 11 residues. V was cut by 4 bases and J by 5 bases, with 9 bases left in between. Per the germline V gene, CDR1 is SQVTM and CDR2 is ANQGSEA. The CDR3 sequence: CSVGLRDEQYF. Here the CDR3 DNA reads TGCAGCGTTGGCCTCAGGGACGAGCAGTACTTC.

The rearrangement uses TRBV7-2 and TRBJ1-1, with no clear D. V shed 1 base and J shed 1 base, with 4 bases lying between them. From germline, CDR1 is SGHTA and CDR2 FQGNSA. The CDR3 is 13 residues long. The CDR3 here is CASSLGRNTEAFF. The CDR3 DNA reads as TGTGCCAGCAGCTTAGGGCGGAACACTGAAGCTTTCTTT.

V gene TRBV12-3 or TRBV12-4 combines with J gene TRBJ1-1, with TRBD1 matching over 7 bases. CDR3 length: 13 residues. Trimming removed 5 bases from V and 7 bases from J; junction bases left unmatched: 7. CDR3: CASSRGQDGEAFF. The CDR3 region has the DNA TGTGCCAGCAGTCGAGGACAGGACGGTGAAGCTTTCTTT.

This chain connects TRBV7-2 to TRBJ1-3; 7 bases agree with TRBD1. CDR3 size: 14 residues. The V segment lost 5 bases and the J segment 16 bases; nucleotides outside the gene matches: 17. Germline values: CDR1 SGHTA, CDR2 FQGNSA. CDR3 in amino acids: CASSPRQGALGGYF. CDR3 bases: TGTGCCAGCAGCCCGAGACAGGGCGCCCTTGGCGGGTATTTT.

CDR3 sequence: CASSQTGGAGYTF. CDR3 nucleotides: TGTGCCAGCAGTCAAACAGGGGGCGCTGGCTACACCTTC. The rearrangement uses TRBV7-2 and TRBJ1-2, with 9 bases fitting TRBD1. Germline V lookup: CDR1 SGHTA, CDR2 FQGNSA. V lost 6 bases and J lost 7; bases outside the gene matches: 6. This CDR3 contains 13 residues.

The gene calls are TRBV4-1 and TRBJ1-1; the D gene is possibly TRBD1 (6 bases). V was pared by 1 base and J by 2 bases, with 14 bases between. In germline, CDR1 is MGHRA, CDR2 YSYEKL. The CDR3 consists of 16 residues. Here the CDR3 reads CASSQVSTGLNTEAFF. The CDR3 DNA sequence: TGCGCCAGCAGCCAAGTATCGACAGGTCTCAACACTGAAGCTTTCTTT.